This TCR beta chain was profiled in a study of cytomegalovirus exposure and HLA in healthy donors (dated by TCRdb to about 2017). Regarding the study in general: An earlier analysis of some 600 of the donors reported roughly 300 Gb of sequence data and around 120 million unique TCR beta sequences obtained from about 179 million T cells. Approximately 300 gigabases of sequencing data and roughly 90 million unique TCR sequences were included in an early release covering about 700 HLA-typed donors. Among the roughly 400 genotyped donors, 75% to 90% belonged to the genetic ancestry cluster associated with self-reported Caucasian donors. The study aimed to test whether cataloging public T cell receptors could reveal signatures of past pathogen exposure. The study profiled the T cell repertoires of more than 500 subjects by immunosequencing and related them to cytomegalovirus serostatus. A separate validation cohort of about 110 different subjects was used in addition to the approximately 640-subject first cohort. To predict cytomegalovirus infection status, the study brought together high-throughput TCR immunosequencing, statistical association of individual TCRs with disease status, and machine learning. A later analysis re-analyzed previously published TCR beta repertoires from about 730 donors and added high-resolution HLA genotyping to study TCR occurrence patterns. Rather than drawing on any new phenotypic data, the later analysis identified candidate immune exposures from TCR beta sequences and the way those sequences occurred across donors. In an earlier analysis of around 540 of the donors, high-throughput TCR beta sequencing was used to judge whether each TCR beta V gene segment behaved as functional or pseudogenic. Donor age, sex, ethnicity and CMV serostatus were compiled together with the repertoire data. A later genetic analysis took genome-wide SNP genotypes for about 55% of the 666 donors and used that subset as a discovery cohort. Every discovery cohort repertoire had been produced on one sequencing platform. HLA typing included class I and class II loci at four-digit resolution. The number of donors typed differed by locus, with about 629-640 for A, B, C, DRB1 and DQB1, roughly 520 for DQA1, approximately 570 for DPA1, and 450 to 480 for DPB1. Roughly five DR-DQ haplotypes were treated as single units for association and clustering because of strong linkage in the cohort. On average, 235,054 unique TCR beta nucleotide sequences were sequenced per donor among 398 genotyped donors of the cohort, with roughly 18% of those sequences being non-productive. Points the paper makes about the study in general: A further reported finding was that TCR beta sequences accurately predicted the HLA-A and HLA-B alleles for most subjects in the first cohort. A later genetic analysis reported fewer N-insertions in productive TCRs among donors in an Asian-associated ancestry cluster than the roughly 700-donor mean. V-gene and J-gene trimming of TCR beta chains was associated with a missense DCLRE1C variant in a later genetic analysis, and the association was replicated in an independent cohort. The study gave a list of 150 to 200 TCR beta chains associated with cytomegalovirus. Most CMV-associated TCR beta chains appeared to be HLA-restricted in a later analysis, and the HLA associations seemed to be driven largely by CMV exposure. The only immune exposure information available for the cohort was CMV serostatus. Most TCR sequences were observed very rarely across donors, whereas some public TCRs were present in many individuals. The authors suggested that the approach could potentially be generalized to other disease states and immunological phenotypes. Because some donors lacked HLA typing at each locus, the association tests relied only on the typed subset. When HLA alleles, especially DR and DQ, strongly co-occurred, attributing TCR associations to individual alleles was difficult. In a later analysis, some 17,000 TCR beta sequences were associated with specific HLA alleles at a false discovery rate of 0.05. Linkage disequilibrium might explain the correlated functional status among segregating V segments, but an unknown experimental factor could not be excluded. In a later analysis, HLA-associated TCR beta chains showed more clonal expansion and lower generation probabilities than non-associated chains that were equally common. According to a later analysis, TCR association rates differed among HLA loci, with DRB1 alleles showing the most associated TCRs and HLA-C alleles showing the fewest. The earlier analysis of approximately 540 of the donors excluded some 15 rarely observed V segments, including chromosome 9 orphons, because counts were too low. The sequencing pipeline was judged likely to have produced a cluster of highly shared sequence variants as a technical artifact. Because the 87-base-pair reads could not distinguish some IMGT-functional V segments, including TRBV6-2 and TRBV6-3, those segments were excluded. A few of the identified cytomegalovirus-associated TCR beta chains were confirmed in vitro to be specific for cytomegalovirus antigens. The cohort was sequenced for TCR beta chains only, and without alpha or paired-chain data the features that could be detected were limited. Cytomegalovirus status was reported to be diagnosed by the classifier with high specificity and sensitivity in both the original and validation cohorts. In an earlier analysis of some 540 of the donors, most TCR beta V segments appeared in productive rearrangements about 87% or about 30% of the time, broadly matching IMGT annotations. Presence/absence analyses assumed roughly uniform sequencing depth across donors, an assumption that may not hold. Several of the top co-occurrence clusters appeared to be linked to parvovirus B19, influenza, CMV and Epstein-Barr virus, according to a later analysis.

Turning to this clone: This clone's antigen is unknown. Nothing much larger sits one base from this clone, and base qualities are not available.

The germline V gene (reference sequence) sets CDR1 to SEHNR and CDR2 to FQNEAQ. Trimming accounts for 8 bases at V and 3 bases at J, while the number of junction bases matched to no gene is 8. The CDR3 covers 14 residues, taking in both the cysteine and the phenylalanine. The entry retains the CDR3 DNA only, 42 bases that are in frame from base 1. The cohort consisted of 670 or so healthy bone marrow donors. At the time of sampling, every cohort member was nominally healthy, though immune exposures that went unrecorded were likely present. The donor was CMV seronegative and was included in the group of around 320 seronegative cohort members. A peripheral blood sample was collected from each donor, and TCR beta sequencing was performed on peripheral blood mononuclear cells. The Qiagen DNeasy Blood Extraction Kit was used to extract genomic DNA from the blood cell samples. The library was obtained by the immunoSEQ multiplex PCR assay. For the multiplex PCR, a mixture combining 60 forward primers for TCR Vbeta segments and 13 reverse primers for TCR Jbeta segments was used. A multiplex PCR assay on genomic DNA amplified the CDR3 region of rearranged TCR beta genes. The Illumina HiSeq System was used to sequence the amplified TCR beta libraries as 87-base-pair reads. On the study's bioinformatics: A later analysis tallied around 80 million unique TCR beta chains across the 660 or so repertoires, and approximately 12 million of those chains were shared by two or more donors. Raw reads were error-corrected and collapsed into unique sequences with a nearest-neighbor algorithm that merged closely related sequences to remove PCR and sequencing errors. V, D and J gene segments were assigned by aligning CDR3 sequences to IMGT reference sequences. For a sequence to be retained, a match of at least six nucleotides to both a V gene segment and a J gene segment was required. A rearrangement counted as productive if the CDR3 had no stop codons and remained in frame with V and J, and every other rearrangement counted as non-productive. CDR3 was defined by IMGT convention, running from the second conserved V-encoded cysteine to the conserved J-encoded phenylalanine. The earlier analysis of some 540 of the donors excluded any sequence lacking an unambiguous match to a single V gene segment. An earlier analysis of several hundred of the donors called V segments functional above 56.7% productive rearrangements and segregating when the between-donor standard deviation exceeded 5%. To diagnose cytomegalovirus status from the catalog of TCR beta chain sequences, a statistical classification framework was built. V and J gene assignment, in a later analysis, came from comparing TCR nucleotide sequences with IMGT/GENE-DB human TR gene sequences. In a later analysis, CDR3 sequences and most-parsimonious VDJ recombination scenarios were assigned using the TCRdist pipeline. A later analysis defined each TCR beta chain by its CDR3 amino acid sequence plus V-gene family, and excluded reads lacking a unique V-gene family. A later analysis removed 592 highly shared, low-generation-probability nucleotide sequences to deal with suspected cross-contamination and a sequencing artifact. In a later analysis, a clonal expansion index was calculated for each public chain from normalized within-repertoire ranks of inferred template counts. Generation probabilities in a later analysis came from a VDJ recombination model fitted to out-of-frame rearrangements, and those results were checked against IGoR. In a later analysis, TCR-TCR, TCR-HLA and TCR-CMV co-occurrence was scored with hypergeometric tests, and a repertoire-size bias correction was applied to TCR pairs. False discovery rates were estimated in a later analysis by permuting HLA or CMV assignments 20 times. In a later analysis, co-occurring TCRs were grouped using DBSCAN, and TCRdist sequence similarity was added for clustering within HLA-allele-positive subsets. Repertoires with fewer than 30,000 or more than 120,000 public chains, plus five repertoires with anomalous nucleotide sharing, were excluded from co-occurrence clustering. TCRdb limited this immuneACCESS table to in-frame rearrangements with V and J called. A share of clones is missing; checked studies link under half to unresolved V genes, and the rest is unexplained. Clone size and V and J calls were adopted from that table, with D and trimming inferred from the DNA. The sample includes some 150,000 clones, with 70% to 85% observed a single time. The ten top clones hold about 4.4% of the sample.

Sequenced material: PBMCs. The chain links TRBV7-9 with TRBJ1-1; 8 central nucleotides agree with TRBD1. The clonotype comes from a middle-aged man in good health and CMV-seronegative. The sequence in DNA is TGTGCCAGCGGGGGACCAGGGGGCTACACTGAAGCTTTCTTT. Its coded protein is CASGGPGGYTEAFF.